Described below is a single T cell receptor (beta chain) sequence and its context. The antigen this receptor binds is unknown. Base qualities are not at hand, and no much larger clone is one base apart. This record comes from a study of blood T cell repertoires in COVID-19 (dated by TCRdb to about 2020). At the level of the whole study: The collaborator samples originated in the United States, Italy and Spain and spanned the acute and convalescent phases of COVID-19. The dataset comprised deeply sampled blood TCRbeta repertoires from subjects exposed to, actively infected with, or recovered from COVID-19. The material from the prospective study consisted of cDNA or gDNA derived from T cells, B-cell-depleted T cells, or PBMCs. Nearly every sample came with metadata listing a de-identified subject ID, COVID-19 status, age in years and sex. The repertoires were released in a freely available public database meant as a resource for research on the immune response to SARS-CoV-2. Where available, HLA class I and class II types were taken from metadata supplied by the sample provider and were not determined by assay-based typing. The samples were drawn from the first 160 participants of the ongoing ImmuneRACE study and from under 1,500 subjects provided by 6 global collaborators. The research as a whole found: The amount of clinical and demographic metadata varied by source and participant and was provided uncurated.

TCRbeta CDR3 regions were amplified from genomic DNA by means of the immunoSEQ Assay, a bias-controlled multiplex PCR. Per the source publication's procedure: Nucleated cell counts per sample were estimated from amplification of reference gene primers within the assay. To quantify the absolute abundance of each unique TCRbeta CDR3 rearrangement, sequence reads were collapsed and filtered. Productive Simpson clonality was computed per sample as the square root of Simpson's diversity index over productive rearrangements. TCRdb carries this immuneACCESS record with in-frame sequences only. Its versions omit some clonotypes, under half of them owing to an unresolved V gene in the studies checked, with the rest unexplained. For V, J and clone size, that table is used; D and trimming come from the DNA. The sample table shows approximately 300,000 clones, and around 84% are seen once. The ten biggest clones cover over 9.5% of the sample.

Enrolling through a virtual design, the prospective study's participants ranged in age from roughly 18 to 90 years and lived across 20 to 30 United States geographic areas. In the prospective study, participants were assigned to cohorts based on the clinical history participants reported in a screening survey and a study questionnaire. For ImmuneRACE Cohort 3, a participant was defined as recovered based on two consecutive negative NP/OP PCR tests, clearance by a healthcare professional, or resolution of symptoms. Each participant in the prospective study had whole blood, serum and a nasopharyngeal or oropharyngeal swab collected by mobile phlebotomists. Additional blood draws and questionnaires over an approximately two-month period could optionally be provided by prospective study participants. Prospective study blood samples were shipped either frozen or at room temperature before DNA extraction.

The sample comprised PBMCs or T cells enriched from blood (not recorded which). The clonotype comes from a young woman who had recovered from COVID-19.

Read as DNA, the sequence is TGTGCCAGTAGTGGACAGGATAACACTGAAGCTTTCTTT. It is translated as CASSGQDNTEAFF. The chain uses TRBV19 and TRBJ1-1, and 7 bases in between align with TRBD1. At the junction V is shortened by 5 bases and J by 2 bases; bases outside the gene matches: 2. Spanning cysteine to phenylalanine, the CDR3 consists of 13 amino acids. Just the 39-base CDR3 DNA is kept, in frame starting at base 1. From a lookup of the germline V gene (reference sequence), CDR1 and CDR2 are LNHDA and SQIVND. Outside the CDR3, residues come from the reference TRBV19 and TRBJ1-1 proteins, so the full variable domain is: DGGITQSPKYLFRKEGQNVTLSCEQNLNHDAMYWYRQDPGQGLRLIYYSQIVNDFQKGDIAEGYSVSREKKESFPLTVTSAQKNPTAFYLCASSGQDNTEAFFGQGTRLTVV.